Each of the 31 T cell receptor beta chains below was sequenced from the same sample in a study of cytomegalovirus exposure and HLA in healthy donors. Primers for the PCR totalled 60 Vbeta and 13 Jbeta. Data came from immunoSEQ multiplex PCR; TCRdb stores just in-frame clones and leaves some out. The sample shows some 78,000 clones, around 70% of them seen only once. Sample: PBMCs. Receptors were obtained from a man aged 35 to 55 in good health and CMV-seropositive.

This clone has more than one count but fewer than ten. The chain uses TRBV5-6 and TRBJ2-5, with D possibly TRBD1 on 6 matching bases. With 5 bases removed from V and 9 bases from J, the gap between germline ends came to 14 bases. Germline loops: CDR1 SGHDT, CDR2 YYEEEE. The CDR3 is 12 residues long. The CDR3 spells CASRLGSGAQYF. CDR3 nucleotides: TGTGCCAGCAGATTAGGATCAGGGGCCCAGTACTTC.

This rearrangement joins TRBV2 to TRBJ1-2; D is undetermined. V shed 7 bases and J shed 8 bases, with 17 bases lying between them. CDR3 length: 13 residues. Per germline, CDR1 SNHLY and CDR2 FYNNEI. CDR3 region: CASTRMISVGYTF. The CDR3, as DNA: TGTGCCAGCACTAGGATGATCAGTGTGGGCTACACCTTC.

This chain links TRBV10-1 with TRBJ2-5; tentatively, D is TRBD2 (7 bases). In germline, CDR1 is WNHNN, CDR2 SYGVQD (reference sequence). The CDR3 contains 13 residues. The V gene lost 6 bases and the J gene lost 5 bases, with 13 bases spanning the gap. This CDR3 is CASSGGREETQYF. The CDR3 region has the DNA TGCGCCAGCAGCGGGGGGCGTGAGGAGACCCAGTACTTC.

V gene TRBV9 combines with J gene TRBJ2-5; 10 bases agree with TRBD2. The V segment lost 3 bases and the J segment 5 bases; nucleotides outside the gene matches: 10. This CDR3 is built from 16 residues. CDR1 is SGDLS and CDR2 is YYNGEE in the germline V gene. CDR3 DNA: TGTGCCAGCAGCGCCATAAGCGGGGGGGCCCTGGAGACCCAGTACTTC. It specifies CASSAISGGALETQYF. The variable domain in full, completed from reference TRBV9 and TRBJ2-5, reads DSGVTQTPKHLITATGQRVTLRCSPRSGDLSVYWYQQSLDQGLQFLIQYYNGEERAKGNILERFSAQQFPDLHSELNLSSLELGDSALYFCASSAISGGALETQYFGPGTRLLVL.

V gene TRBV4-1 combines with J gene TRBJ2-4; no firm D call. Germline assignment: CDR1 MGHRA and CDR2 YSYEKL. The V and J ends lost 3 bases and 6 bases respectively, with 9 bases between them. There are 13 residues in the CDR3. CDR3 DNA sequence: TGCGCCAGCAGCCATCCCTCCTTAAACATTCAGTACTTC. It specifies CASSHPSLNIQYF.

The V and J genes are TRBV4-1 and TRBJ1-2; 10 bases line up with TRBD1. The CDR3 loop spans 19 amino acids. The germline gives CDR1 MGHRA, CDR2 YSYEKL. V trimming: 0 bases; J trimming: 0 bases; junction bases outside the gene matches: 10. CDR3 bases: TGCGCCAGCAGCCAAGATAAAAGAGGGGGACAGGGGACTAACTATGGCTACACCTTC. Amino acid sequence: CASSQDKRGGQGTNYGYTF.

The chain is built from TRBV4-2 and TRBJ2-7; 8 nucleotides align to TRBD1. The trim removed 4 bases at V and 0 bases at J, leaving 8 bases unmatched. Germline lookup yields CDR1 LGHNA and CDR2 YNFKEQ. There are 16 residues in the CDR3. CDR3 residues: CASSLSGGATSYEQYF. The CDR3 nucleotides read TGTGCCAGCAGCCTCTCAGGGGGCGCCACCTCCTACGAGCAGTACTTC.

The V call is TRBV5-1, the J call TRBJ2-7; TRBD1 matches at 10 bases. The germline CDR1 and CDR2 sequences are SGHRS and YFSETQ. There are 16 residues in the CDR3. The V gene end was trimmed by 3 bases and the J gene end by 5 bases; junction bases not matched to a gene: 11. CDR3 sequence reads: CASSSSAGTGAHEQYF. As DNA, the CDR3 is TGCGCCAGCAGCTCGAGCGCCGGGACAGGGGCCCACGAGCAGTACTTC.

There are a few counts of this clone. V gene TRBV20-1 combines with J gene TRBJ2-2, with D perhaps matching TRBD2 (6 bases). With 6 bases removed from V and 6 bases from J, the gap between germline ends came to 8 bases. Germline values: CDR1 DFQATT, CDR2 SNEGSKA (reference sequence). This CDR3 contains 11 residues. CDR3 loop: CSAGGPGELFF. The CDR3, as DNA: TGCAGTGCGGGGGGACCCGGGGAGCTGTTTTTT.

The V call is TRBV7-8, the J call TRBJ2-2; D not resolved. CDR3 length: 13 amino acids. Trimming took 2 bases from V and 8 from J, leaving 9 bases between them. CDR1 is SGHVS, CDR2 FQNEAQ, per germline. In DNA, the CDR3 is TGTGCCAGCAGCTTATCCCCACAAGGGGAGCTGTTTTTT. Protein sequence: CASSLSPQGELFF.

The rearrangement links TRBV9 to TRBJ2-3; TRBD1 matches at 7 bases. CDR1 is SGDLS and CDR2 is YYNGEE in the germline V gene. Germline trimming cut 1 base from V and 5 bases from J; bases unmatched to any gene: 4. This CDR3 spans 14 amino acids. CDR3: CASSVLAGGDTQYF. The CDR3 region has the DNA TGTGCCAGCAGCGTACTAGCAGGGGGAGATACGCAGTATTTT.

This chain links TRBV29-1 with TRBJ1-2; D perhaps matches TRBD1 (5 bases). Germline lookup yields CDR1 SQVTM and CDR2 ANQGSEA. V was clipped by 0 bases and J by 2 bases, with 10 bases between them. The CDR3 covers 14 residues. This CDR3 reads CSVEDPGSNYGYTF. Written as DNA, the CDR3 is TGCAGCGTTGAAGATCCAGGGTCGAACTATGGCTACACCTTC. Supplemented by reference TRBV29-1 and TRBJ1-2, the full variable domain reads SAVISQKPSRDICQRGTSLTIQCQVDSQVTMMFWYRQQPGQSLTLIATANQGSEATYESGFVIDKFPISRPNLTFSTLTVSNMSPEDSSIYLCSVEDPGSNYGYTFGSGTRLTVV.

The genes are TRBV6-5 and TRBJ1-2, with 10 nucleotides matching TRBD1. The CDR3 spans 13 residues. Trimming cost V 8 bases and J 2 bases; bases outside gene matches: 2. CDR1 and CDR2 (germline): MNHEY, SVGAGI. CDR3: CASGTGENYGYTF. In DNA form, the CDR3 reads TGTGCCAGCGGGACAGGGGAAAACTATGGCTACACCTTC.

This clone was detected only a few times. V and J are TRBV6-1 and TRBJ2-7; 13 nucleotides align to TRBD2. V was clipped by 4 bases and J by 0 bases; unmatched bases: 3. CDR1 and CDR2 (germline): MNHNS, SASEGT. The CDR3 extends over 16 amino acids. CDR3 loop: CASSGGTSGVSYEQYF. The CDR3 region has the DNA TGTGCCAGCAGTGGAGGGACTAGCGGGGTCTCCTACGAGCAGTACTTC.

This clone showed up just a few times. Within the sample, other DNA sequences also encode this same CDR3. The rearrangement joins TRBV14 to TRBJ2-3; D remains ambiguous. The V end was cut by 0 bases, the J end by 4 bases, with 8 bases between. The V gene's germline CDR1 is SGHDN and CDR2 FVKESK. The CDR3 has 14 residues. The CDR3 is CASSQDRSADTQYF. In DNA form, the CDR3 reads TGTGCCAGCAGCCAAGATCGCAGCGCAGATACGCAGTATTTT. Full variable domain (missing parts from reference TRBV14 and TRBJ2-3): EAGVTQFPSHSVIEKGQTVTLRCDPISGHDNLYWYRRVMGKEIKFLLHFVKESKQDESGMPNNRFLAERTGGTYSTLKVQPAELEDSGVYFCASSQDRSADTQYFGPGTRLTVL.

Remarks on this clone: Additional DNA sequences in this sample encode the identical CDR3. The chain combines TRBV20-1 with TRBJ2-3; D uncertain. Deletions cut 2 bases from V and 4 bases from J, with 4 bases between. Germline V gives CDR1 DFQATT, CDR2 SNEGSKA (reference sequence). This CDR3 spans 11 amino acids. CDR3 coding DNA: TGCAGTGCTAGATCCGCAGATACGCAGTATTTT. Amino acid sequence: CSARSADTQYF.

This clone was detected once. The chain joins TRBV5-1 to TRBJ2-7, with D possibly TRBD2 on 6 matching bases. V was cut by 4 bases and J by 2 bases, with 28 bases left in between. This CDR3 has 19 amino acids. In germline, CDR1 is SGHRS, CDR2 YFSETQ. The CDR3 spells CASSPGGGASRQSTYEQYF. DNA of the CDR3: TGCGCCAGCAGCCCGGGTGGAGGGGCATCTCGGCAGTCCACCTACGAGCAGTACTTC.

V usage is TRBV5-6 and J usage is TRBJ2-1; TRBD2 might be the D (6 bases). Trimming took 1 base from V and 0 from J, leaving 14 bases between them. CDR3 length: 17 amino acids. Germline V gene lookup returns CDR1 SGHDT and CDR2 YYEEEE. CDR3 sequence (DNA): TGTGCCAGCAGCTTGAATTGGAGGGGAAGCTCCTACAATGAGCAGTTCTTC. Protein product: CASSLNWRGSSYNEQFF.

The chain recombines TRBV5-1 with TRBJ2-1; 7 positions match TRBD1. Germline assignment: CDR1 SGHRS and CDR2 YFSETQ. The CDR3 has 16 amino acids. V was pared by 0 bases and J by 2 bases, with 5 bases of the junction left unmatched. CDR3 sequence (DNA): TGCGCCAGCAGCTTGGAGGGGACAGCGCCCTACAATGAGCAGTTCTTC. The encoded protein is CASSLEGTAPYNEQFF. Together with reference TRBV5-1 and TRBJ2-1, the CDR3 gives the full variable domain: KAGVTQTPRYLIKTRGQQVTLSCSPISGHRSVSWYQQTPGQGLQFLFEYFSETQRNKGNFPGRFSGRQFSNSRSEMNVSTLELGDSALYLCASSLEGTAPYNEQFFGPGTRLTVL.

CDR3: CASSVVSTSYEQYF. The CDR3 region has the DNA TGTGCCAGCAGCGTAGTAAGCACCTCCTACGAGCAGTACTTC. The V and J genes are TRBV9 and TRBJ2-7; D is ambiguous. Trimming removed 0 bases at V and 0 bases at J, with 7 bases between. Per germline, CDR1 SGDLS and CDR2 YYNGEE. The CDR3 runs 14 residues.

The J gene is TRBJ1-1, the V gene TRBV5-1; TRBD1 aligns across 7 bases. This CDR3 spans 14 amino acids. Trimming at V came to 0 bases and at J to 1 base, leaving 0 bases not matched to a gene. Germline values: CDR1 SGHRS, CDR2 YFSETQ. This chain's CDR3 is CASSLGTGNTEAFF. The CDR3 bases are TGCGCCAGCAGCTTGGGGACAGGGAACACTGAAGCTTTCTTT.

This clone appeared many times. The V gene is TRBV4-3, the J gene TRBJ1-1; TRBD1 matches at 9 bases. The V gene's germline CDR1 is LGHNA and CDR2 YSLEER. The CDR3 is made up of 14 amino acids. After removal of 1 base from V and 7 bases from J, the junction contained 4 bases not matched to a gene. The CDR3 loop is CASSQGGTGSEAFF. CDR3 sequence (DNA): TGCGCCAGCAGCCAAGGGGGGACAGGGAGTGAAGCTTTCTTT.

The chain recombines TRBV28 with TRBJ2-2; TRBD1 might be the D (6 bases). The CDR3 length is 13 residues. With 2 bases removed from V and 6 bases from J, the gap between germline ends came to 7 bases. CDR1 is MDHEN and CDR2 is SYDVKM in the germline V gene. Here the CDR3 reads CASSLNRAGELFF. The CDR3 DNA sequence: TGTGCCAGCAGTTTAAACAGGGCCGGGGAGCTGTTTTTT.

This chain uses TRBV6-4 with TRBJ2-3, with unresolved D. CDR1 and CDR2 (germline): MRHNA, SNTAGT. The V end lost 0 bases, the J end lost 2 bases, and 6 bases lay between the germline ends. The CDR3 spans 14 residues. CDR3: CASSDSADTDTQYF. The DNA of the CDR3 is TGTGCCAGCAGTGACTCGGCTGACACAGATACGCAGTATTTT.

V gene TRBV28 combines with J gene TRBJ2-7; 10 positions agree with TRBD2. The V gene's germline CDR1 is MDHEN and CDR2 SYDVKM. The CDR3 runs 14 residues. Trimming at V came to 6 bases and at J to 3 bases, leaving 5 bases not matched to a gene. This CDR3 reads CASSWRTSGYEQYF. The DNA for the CDR3 is TGTGCCAGCAGCTGGAGGACTAGCGGCTACGAGCAGTACTTC.

The genes are TRBV6-1 and TRBJ1-6; D not certain. In germline, CDR1 is MNHNS, CDR2 SASEGT. The CDR3 is 18 residues long. Between the trimmed V and J ends, which lost 2 bases and 9 bases, there was a span of 23 bases. The CDR3 protein is CASSERRTAGRVASPLHF. DNA for the CDR3: TGTGCCAGCAGTGAACGCCGTACTGCCGGGAGGGTAGCTTCACCCCTCCACTTT.

The count of this clone is one. The rearrangement uses TRBV28 and TRBJ2-7, with D maybe TRBD2 (5 bases). This CDR3 is 13 amino acids long. CDR1 is MDHEN and CDR2 is SYDVKM in the germline V gene. Trimming left V 8 bases short and J 4 bases short, with 15 bases between. The chain's CDR3 is CASAHGLAYEQYF. CDR3 DNA sequence: TGTGCCAGCGCCCACGGGCTAGCATACGAGCAGTACTTC.

This clone has only one observation. The V and J genes are TRBV5-1 and TRBJ2-6; D gene unclear. The V end lost 1 base, the J end lost 2 bases, and 4 bases lay between the germline ends. This CDR3 is built from 14 residues. CDR1 is SGHRS, CDR2 YFSETQ, per germline. CDR3 DNA sequence: TGCGCCAGCAGCTTGCTTCCTGGGGCCAACGTCCTGACTTTC. It encodes CASSLLPGANVLTF.

This chain uses TRBV6-1 with TRBJ2-4, with D possibly being TRBD1 (6 bases). Trimming removed 4 bases from V and 3 bases from J, with 16 bases in between. Germline lookup yields CDR1 MNHNS and CDR2 SASEGT. The CDR3 sequence is 16 residues long. CDR3 DNA sequence: TGTGCCAGCAGTGGTCGCCAGGGGCGAGACAAAAACATTCAGTACTTC. Translated, it gives CASSGRQGRDKNIQYF.

The chain uses TRBV7-9 and TRBJ1-1, with TRBD1 matching 7 bases. The CDR3 totals 14 residues. Germline-derived CDR1 and CDR2 are SEHNR and FQNEAQ (reference sequence). V lost 4 bases to trimming and J lost 10 bases; unmatched junction nucleotides: 12. The CDR3 is CASSSLDRPGGAFF. The CDR3 DNA is TGTGCCAGCAGCTCCTTGGACAGGCCTGGTGGAGCTTTCTTT.

The chain links TRBV5-1 to TRBJ2-3, with TRBD2 identical over 13 bases. V shed 4 bases and J 9 bases; nucleotides not matched to a gene: 5. There are 14 residues in the CDR3. The germline gives CDR1 SGHRS, CDR2 YFSETQ. The CDR3: CASSQLAGGSTQYF. CDR3 coding DNA: TGCGCCAGCAGCCAACTAGCGGGGGGGAGCACGCAGTATTTT. Drawing the rest from reference TRBV5-1 and TRBJ2-3, the complete variable domain is KAGVTQTPRYLIKTRGQQVTLSCSPISGHRSVSWYQQTPGQGLQFLFEYFSETQRNKGNFPGRFSGRQFSNSRSEMNVSTLELGDSALYLCASSQLAGGSTQYFGPGTRLTVL.